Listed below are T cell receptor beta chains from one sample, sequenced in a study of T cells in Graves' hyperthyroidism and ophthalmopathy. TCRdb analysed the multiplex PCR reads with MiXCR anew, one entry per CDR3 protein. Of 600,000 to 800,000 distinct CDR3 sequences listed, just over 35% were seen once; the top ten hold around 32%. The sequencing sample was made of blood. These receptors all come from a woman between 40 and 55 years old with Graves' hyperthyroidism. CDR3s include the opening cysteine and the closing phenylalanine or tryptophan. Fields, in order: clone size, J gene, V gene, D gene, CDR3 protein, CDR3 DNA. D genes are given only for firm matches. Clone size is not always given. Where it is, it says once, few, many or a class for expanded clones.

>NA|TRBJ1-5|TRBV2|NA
CASRGRVRSNQPQHF
TGTGCCAGCAGGGGGAGGGTTAGGAGCAATCAGCCCCAGCATTTT
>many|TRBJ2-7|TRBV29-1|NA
CSVEYPGSYEQYF
TGCAGCGTTGAATACCCGGGTTCCTACGAGCAGTACTTC
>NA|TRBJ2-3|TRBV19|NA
CSCGQNTDTQYF
TGTTCCTGTGGGCAGAACACAGATACGCAGTATTTT
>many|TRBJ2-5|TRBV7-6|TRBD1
CASSYDRDGKETQYF
TGTGCCAGCAGCTACGACAGGGATGGGAAAGAGACCCAGTACTTC
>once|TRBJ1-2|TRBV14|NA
CASSLHSRGFPDYGYTF
TGTGCCAGCAGCCTCCACTCGCGGGGGTTCCCCGACTATGGCTACACCTTC
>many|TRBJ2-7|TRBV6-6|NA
CASSYSVESGAYF
TGTGCCAGCAGTTACTCTGTGGAAAGTGGGGCCTACTTC
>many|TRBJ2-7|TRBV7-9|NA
CASSSAGGRSYEQYF
TGTGCCAGCAGCTCCGCGGGCGGGCGCTCCTACGAGCAGTACTTC
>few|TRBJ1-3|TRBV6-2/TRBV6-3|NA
CASSSIYGNTIYF
TGTGCCAGCAGTTCGATTTATGGAAACACCATATATTTT
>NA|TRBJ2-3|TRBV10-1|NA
CASSVGVDTQYF
TGTGCCAGCAGCGTAGGGGTAGATACGCAGTATTTT
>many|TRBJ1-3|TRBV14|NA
CASSYVSGNTIYF
TGTGCCAGCAGCTATGTCTCTGGAAACACCATATATTTT
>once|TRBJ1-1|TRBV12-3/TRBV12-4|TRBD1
CASGLSTDRGGPNTEAFF
TGTGCTAGTGGTTTGTCCACCGACAGGGGAGGGCCGAACACTGAAGCTTTCTTT
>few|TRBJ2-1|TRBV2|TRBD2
CASSGLAEHYNEQFF
TGTGCCAGCAGTGGACTAGCGGAACACTACAATGAGCAGTTCTTC
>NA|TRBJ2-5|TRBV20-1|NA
CSAGNAGKETQYF
TGCAGTGCGGGCAACGCGGGGAAAGAGACCCAGTACTTC
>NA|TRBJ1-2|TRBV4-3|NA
CASSQGRGGLGGYTF
TGCGCCAGCAGCCAAGGCCGGGGGGGTTTGGGAGGCTACACCTTC
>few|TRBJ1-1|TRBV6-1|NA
CASSAKPIAPNTEAFF
TGTGCCAGCAGCGCAAAACCGATAGCCCCGAACACTGAAGCTTTCTTT
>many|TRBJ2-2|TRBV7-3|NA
CASSKGLAGELFF
TGTGCCAGCAGCAAAGGGCTAGCCGGGGAGCTGTTTTTT
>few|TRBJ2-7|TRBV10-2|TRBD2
CASSEMASGVKHEQYF
TGCGCCAGCAGTGAGATGGCTAGCGGGGTTAAGCACGAGCAGTACTTC
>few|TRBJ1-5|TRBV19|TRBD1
CASRTKTGDSNQPQHF
TGTGCCAGTAGGACGAAGACAGGGGATAGCAATCAGCCCCAGCATTTT
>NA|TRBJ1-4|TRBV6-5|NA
CASNERGDEKLFF
TGTGCCAGCAATGAGAGAGGGGATGAAAAACTGTTTTTT
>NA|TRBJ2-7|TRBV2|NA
CASSPIVRFGEQYF
TGTGCCAGCAGTCCGATCGTTCGGTTCGGCGAGCAGTACTTC
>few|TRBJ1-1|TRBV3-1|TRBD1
CASSTTGTGFAFF
TGTGCCAGCAGCACGACCGGGACAGGGTTTGCTTTCTTT
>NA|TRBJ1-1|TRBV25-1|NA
CASSLWAGWGTEAFF
TGTGCCAGCAGTTTATGGGCGGGTTGGGGCACTGAAGCTTTCTTT
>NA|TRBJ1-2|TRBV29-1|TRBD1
CSFNDREADYGYTF
TGCAGCTTCAATGACAGGGAGGCAGACTATGGCTACACCTTC
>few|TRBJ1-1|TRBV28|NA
CASRTQGGSTEAFF
TGTGCCAGCCGAACTCAGGGAGGGTCCACTGAAGCTTTCTTT
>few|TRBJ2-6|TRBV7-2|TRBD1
CASSSTGGGANVLTF
TGTGCCAGCAGCTCAACAGGGGGTGGGGCCAACGTCCTGACTTTC
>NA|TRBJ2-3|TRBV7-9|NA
CASTEVDTQYF
TGTGCCAGCACCGAAGTAGATACGCAGTATTTT
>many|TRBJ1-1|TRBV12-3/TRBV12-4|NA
CASNRYRDTEAFF
TGTGCCAGCAATCGCTACAGGGACACTGAAGCTTTCTTT
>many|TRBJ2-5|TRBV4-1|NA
CASSQVSRGQETQYF
TGCGCCAGCAGCCAAGTGAGCAGGGGCCAAGAGACCCAGTACTTC
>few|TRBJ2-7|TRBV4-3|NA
CASSQGLTNGEQYF
TGCGCCAGCAGCCAAGGGCTAACCAATGGGGAGCAGTACTTC
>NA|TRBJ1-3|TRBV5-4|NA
CASSVAGTAGGNTIYF
TGTGCCAGCAGCGTGGCCGGGACCGCGGGAGGAAACACCATATATTTT
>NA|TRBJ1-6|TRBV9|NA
CASSVEGTSSYNSPLHF
TGTGCCAGCAGCGTAGAAGGGACTAGCTCCTATAATTCACCCCTCCACTTT
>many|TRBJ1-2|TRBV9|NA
CASSGFYKDNGYTF
TGTGCCAGCAGCGGATTTTACAAGGACAATGGCTACACCTTC
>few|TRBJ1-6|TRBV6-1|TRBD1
CASRQGSSYNSPLHF
TGTGCCAGTAGACAGGGAAGCTCCTATAATTCACCCCTCCACTTT
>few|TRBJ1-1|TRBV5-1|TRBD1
CASSPPKGQGGTTEAFF
TGCGCCAGCAGCCCGCCCAAGGGACAGGGTGGGACCACTGAAGCTTTCTTT
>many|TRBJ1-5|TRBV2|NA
CASSELVPGSQPQHF
TGTGCCAGCAGTGAATTGGTCCCCGGATCTCAGCCCCAGCATTTT
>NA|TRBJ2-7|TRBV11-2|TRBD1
CASSVEPGQNYEQYF
TGTGCCAGCAGCGTAGAACCGGGACAGAACTACGAGCAGTACTTC
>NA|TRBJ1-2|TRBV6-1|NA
CTSSSRPGLYGYTF
TGTACCAGCAGCTCCAGACCGGGACTCTATGGCTACACCTTC